The T cell receptor beta chain described here comes from a study of blood T cells in healthy people across ages. Study observations and caveats: Donor CMV infection status was unknown, possibly confounding age-related changes in expanded clonotypes.

Together with a sample-barcoded 5' primer, a J-beta primer mix was included in a second PCR lasting about 6 to 11 cycles. TCRdb re-derived calls from the 5' RACE reads in MiXCR, one entry per CDR3 protein. The sample contains some 920,000 distinct CDR3 sequences, about 51% of which appear only once. Turning to this clonotype: Its antigen is unknown.

Sequencing was carried out using blood. The receptor was isolated from a woman aged 55-69 years in good health.

DNA for the CDR3: TGTGCCAGCAGTCCTTATTTGGGGGGAGATTTGGTGGAGACCCAGTACTTC. Protein: CASSPYLGGDLVETQYF. The rearrangement uses TRBV12-3 or TRBV12-4 and TRBJ2-5; tentative D call: TRBD2 (6 bases). The CDR3 sequence is 17 residues long. Deletions cut 5 bases from V and 5 bases from J, with 24 bases between.